These 6 T cell receptor beta chains originate from one sample sequenced in a study of human T cells and chemical hapten exposure. The authors extracted total RNA from unfractionated whole blood. It was the library that attached unique molecular identifiers to individual cDNA molecules. MiXCR, applied by TCRdb to the reads, yields one record per CDR3 protein. The sample contains 100,000 to 150,000 distinct CDR3 sequences, more than 8.5% of which appear only once. The sequenced sample consisted of whole blood. These receptors all come from a human donor in good health. Some clones in this sample may be carry-over from other donors' samples.

This clonotype has a count of ten or more. V and J are TRBV12-3 or TRBV12-4 and TRBJ2-1; D is ambiguous. Trimming stripped 6 bases from V and 7 bases from J, with 19 bases between. The CDR3 consists of 15 residues. CDR3 DNA: TGTGCCAGCAGCCCTATGGGGTCCCTGACGAATGAGCAGTTCTTC. It codes for CASSPMGSLTNEQFF.

This clonotype was found a few times. The genes are TRBV27 and TRBJ1-2; 11 bases map to TRBD1. This CDR3 region has 15 residues. The germline CDR1 and CDR2 sequences are MNHEY and SMNVEV (reference sequence). V trimming: 6 bases; J trimming: 5 bases; junction bases outside the gene matches: 8. The CDR3 sequence is CASSDGQGATYGYTF. CDR3 coding DNA: TGTGCCAGCAGCGACGGACAGGGGGCTACATATGGCTACACCTTC.

The V gene is TRBV18, the J gene TRBJ2-3; tentative D call: TRBD1 (5 bases). Looked up from germline, CDR1 is KGHSH and CDR2 is LQKENI. Between the trimmed V and J ends, which lost 0 bases and 4 bases, there was a span of 8 bases. This CDR3 has 14 residues. The chain's CDR3 is CASSPPGQADTQYF. CDR3 bases: TGTGCCAGCTCACCACCGGGGCAGGCAGATACGCAGTATTTT. Full variable domain (rest looked up from reference TRBV18 and TRBJ2-3): NAGVMQNPRHLVRRRGQEARLRCSPMKGHSHVYWYRQLPEEGLKFMVYLQKENIIDESGMPKERFSAEFPKEGPSILRIQQVVRGDSAAYFCASSPPGQADTQYFGPGTRLTVL.

The chain couples TRBV5-1 to TRBJ2-7, with D possibly matching TRBD2 (5 bases). This CDR3 spans 14 amino acids. The V end was cut by 0 bases, the J end by 5 bases, with 12 bases between. Germline CDR1 reads SGHRS; CDR2 reads YFSETQ. For the CDR3, the DNA is TGCGCCAGCAGCTTGGGGTCTAGCCCAGACGAGCAGTACTTC. Its protein product is CASSLGSSPDEQYF.

This clonotype was observed many times. The CDR3 region is CSVEPGGLEQFF. The CDR3 DNA follows: TGCAGCGTTGAGCCAGGGGGTCTTGAGCAGTTCTTC. The J gene is TRBJ2-1, the V gene TRBV29-1; TRBD1 agrees at 7 bases. With V trimmed by 3 bases and J by 9 bases, 5 bases remained unmatched. Germline-derived CDR1 and CDR2 are SQVTM and ANQGSEA. The CDR3 loop spans 12 amino acids.

This clonotype was seen repeatedly, ten times or more. The rearrangement joins TRBV20-1 to TRBJ2-3; 12 nucleotides agree with TRBD1. Germline values: CDR1 DFQATT, CDR2 SNEGSKA (reference sequence). V was clipped by 6 bases and J by 5 bases; unmatched bases: 9. The CDR3 length is 15 residues. The CDR3, as DNA: TGCAGTGCAACACGGGACAGGGGGCGGGAAGATACGCAGTATTTT. Protein sequence: CSATRDRGREDTQYF.